This TCR beta chain was captured in a study of cytomegalovirus exposure and HLA in healthy donors. As for this clone: As yet, its antigen is unknown.

Study observations and caveats: The study assumed roughly uniform donor sequencing depth for presence/absence analyses.

V gave up 2 bases and J gave up 0 bases, with 12 bases separating them. Germline CDR1 is SGHRS and CDR2 is YFSETQ. The CDR3 extends over 15 amino acids. The PCR used 60 Vbeta and 13 Jbeta primers. Clones were sequenced by immunoSEQ multiplex PCR, and TCRdb holds only the in-frame ones, with some missing. The data hold over 200,000 clones, with more than 75% observed a single time. The specimen was PBMCs. V usage is TRBV5-1 and J usage is TRBJ2-7, with D perhaps TRBD1 (6 bases). The sequence was collected from a human donor in good health. CDR3 nucleotide sequence: TGCGCCAGCAGCTTCGACAGGCCTAGCTCCTACGAGCAGTACTTC. Translation: CASSFDRPSSYEQYF.